This TCR beta chain was recovered during a study of T cells after yellow fever vaccination. Study summary: Preparing low-cell-number fractions relied on SMART-Seq v4 Ultra Low Input.

Study outcomes and limitations: The bulk population could contribute abundant contaminating clonotypes to FACS-sorted repertoires. Reappearance after the booster was observed for most primary-vaccination clones (roughly 97% CD4, over 70% CD8).

Making TCR cDNA involved 5'RACE template switching, which added UMIs and a universal primer site. TCRdb independently ran MiXCR on the 5' RACE reads; one entry per CDR3 protein. The sample yields about 260,000 distinct CDR3 sequences, around 4.9% seen once. The CDR3 covers 15 residues. CDR1 is MNHEY, CDR2 SVGAGI, per germline. The V end was cut by 8 bases, the J end by 0 bases, with 11 bases between. This clonotype was counted only a few times. The antigen is unknown. The genes are TRBV6-5 and TRBJ2-6; D is unclear. The clonotype originates from a man in his late teens or twenties who received the YFV17D yellow fever vaccine. The sequences come from CD4+ T cells sorted from PBMCs, collected on the day of the yellow fever booster vaccination. This CDR3 reads CASRTRISGANVLTF. CDR3 sequence (DNA): TGTGCCAGCCGCACAAGGATCTCTGGGGCCAACGTCCTGACTTTC.